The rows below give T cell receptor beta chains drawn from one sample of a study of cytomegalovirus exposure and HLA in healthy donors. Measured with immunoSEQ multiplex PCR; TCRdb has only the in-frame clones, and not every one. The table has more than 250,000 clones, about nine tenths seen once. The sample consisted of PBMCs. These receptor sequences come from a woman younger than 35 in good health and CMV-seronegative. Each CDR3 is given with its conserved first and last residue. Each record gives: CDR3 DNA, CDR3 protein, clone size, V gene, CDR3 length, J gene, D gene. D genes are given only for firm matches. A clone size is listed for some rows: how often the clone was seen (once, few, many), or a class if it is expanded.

TGTGCCTGGACAACAGGGGCGAACACTGAAGCTTTCTTT	CAWTTGANTEAFF	-	TRBV30	13	TRBJ1-1	TRBD1
TGTGCCAGCAGCCCCGACAATGAGCAGTTCTTC	CASSPDNEQFF	-	TRBV4-2	11	TRBJ2-1	-
TGTGCCAGCAGTTTTCGGACTAGCGGAAAAGAGACCCAGTACTTC	CASSFRTSGKETQYF	-	TRBV27	15	TRBJ2-5	TRBD2
TGTGCCTGGAGTAGTCCGGCTAGCTGGATGTACGAGCAGTACTTC	CAWSSPASWMYEQYF	-	TRBV30	15	TRBJ2-7	-
TGTGCCAGCACCGAGGACAATCAGCCCCAGCATTTT	CASTEDNQPQHF	-	TRBV7-9	12	TRBJ1-5	-
TGTGCCAGCAGTCCTTTCCAGGGTTGGAATCAGCCCCAGCATTTT	CASSPFQGWNQPQHF	-	TRBV6-5	15	TRBJ1-5	-
TGTGCCAGCAGTTTATGGACAGCCAGCTCCCCCGGGGAGCTGTTTTTT	CASSLWTASSPGELFF	-	TRBV28	16	TRBJ2-2	-
TGCGCCAGCAGTGAGGCGGTTGAAAAACTGTTTTTT	CASSEAVEKLFF	many	TRBV10-2	12	TRBJ1-4	-
TGTGCCAGCAGCTTGGAGGTAGCGGGAGAGAAAAACATTCAGTACTTC	CASSLEVAGEKNIQYF	once	TRBV5-6	16	TRBJ2-4	TRBD2
TGTGCCGTCCGGGACAGGGATCGAACTACCACCATATATTTT	CAVRDRDRTTTIYF	-	TRBV6-5	14	TRBJ1-3	TRBD1
TGTGCCAGCAAAGCACAGGGGGTTTATTCCTACGAGCAGTACTTC	CASKAQGVYSYEQYF	once	TRBV28	15	TRBJ2-7	TRBD1
TGTGCCAGCAGTTTAGGGGCACAGCACACAGATACGCAGTATTTT	CASSLGAQHTDTQYF	-	TRBV28	15	TRBJ2-3	-
TGTGCCAGCAGTGAGTCACTAGCGGGACAAAATGAGCAGTTCTTC	CASSESLAGQNEQFF	-	TRBV6-4	15	TRBJ2-1	TRBD2
TGTGCCTGGAGCCAAGGGACAGGGGGACAAGAGACCCAGTACTTC	CAWSQGTGGQETQYF	-	TRBV30	15	TRBJ2-5	TRBD1
TGTGCCAGCAGGTCGGGATTTTCCTATGGCTACACCTTC	CASRSGFSYGYTF	few	TRBV2	13	TRBJ1-2	-
TGTGCCAGCAGCTTAGAGGGGGGGGCTGTGCAGCCCCAGCATTTT	CASSLEGGAVQPQHF	-	TRBV7-9	15	TRBJ1-5	-
TGTGCCTGGAGTACGTCGGGAGGAAGGGATACGCAGTATTTT	CAWSTSGGRDTQYF	-	TRBV30	14	TRBJ2-3	TRBD2
TGTGCCAGCAGTTTGGGGTCAGGGGGCGCATACGAGCAGTACTTC	CASSLGSGGAYEQYF	-	TRBV28	15	TRBJ2-7	TRBD1
TGCGCCAGCAGCCAAGGTCGGGGGACTAGCGGGAGGACTCGGCAGTTCTTC	CASSQGRGTSGRTRQFF	-	TRBV4-3	17	TRBJ2-1	TRBD2
TGTGCCAGCAGCGGCGGGGTCGAGGGAGGGTTGGGGACAGATACGCAGTATTTT	CASSGGVEGGLGTDTQYF	-	TRBV9	18	TRBJ2-3	TRBD2